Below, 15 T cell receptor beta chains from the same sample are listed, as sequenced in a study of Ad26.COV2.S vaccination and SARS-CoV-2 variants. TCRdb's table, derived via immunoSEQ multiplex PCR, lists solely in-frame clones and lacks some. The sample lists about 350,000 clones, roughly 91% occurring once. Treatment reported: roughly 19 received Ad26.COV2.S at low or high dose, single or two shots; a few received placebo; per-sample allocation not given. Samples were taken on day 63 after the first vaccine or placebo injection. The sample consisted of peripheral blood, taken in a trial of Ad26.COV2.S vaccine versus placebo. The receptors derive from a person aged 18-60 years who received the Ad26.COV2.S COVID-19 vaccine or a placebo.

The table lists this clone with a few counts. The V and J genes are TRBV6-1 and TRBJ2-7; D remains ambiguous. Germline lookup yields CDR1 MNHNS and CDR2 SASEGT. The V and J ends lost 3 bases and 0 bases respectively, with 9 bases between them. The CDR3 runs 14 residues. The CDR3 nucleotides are TGTGCCAGCAGTGATAACCCAAACTCCTACGAGCAGTACTTC. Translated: CASSDNPNSYEQYF.

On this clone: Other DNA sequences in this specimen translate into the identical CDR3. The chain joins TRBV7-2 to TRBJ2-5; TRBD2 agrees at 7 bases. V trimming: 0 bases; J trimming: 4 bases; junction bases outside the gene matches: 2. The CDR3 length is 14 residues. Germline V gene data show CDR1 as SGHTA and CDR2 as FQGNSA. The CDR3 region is CASSLAGGVETQYF. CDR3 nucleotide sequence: TGTGCCAGCAGCTTAGCGGGAGGGGTAGAGACCCAGTACTTC.

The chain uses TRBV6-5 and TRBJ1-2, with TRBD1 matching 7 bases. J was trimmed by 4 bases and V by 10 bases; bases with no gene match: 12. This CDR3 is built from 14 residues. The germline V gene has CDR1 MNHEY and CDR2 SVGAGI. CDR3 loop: CATFDREPAYGYTF. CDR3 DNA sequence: TGTGCCACTTTTGACAGGGAACCCGCCTATGGCTACACCTTC.

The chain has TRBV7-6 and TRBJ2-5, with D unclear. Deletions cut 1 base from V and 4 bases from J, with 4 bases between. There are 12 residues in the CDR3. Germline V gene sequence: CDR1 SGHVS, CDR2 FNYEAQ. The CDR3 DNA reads TGTGCCAGCAGCTTAGTTCGAGAGACCCAGTACTTC. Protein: CASSLVRETQYF.

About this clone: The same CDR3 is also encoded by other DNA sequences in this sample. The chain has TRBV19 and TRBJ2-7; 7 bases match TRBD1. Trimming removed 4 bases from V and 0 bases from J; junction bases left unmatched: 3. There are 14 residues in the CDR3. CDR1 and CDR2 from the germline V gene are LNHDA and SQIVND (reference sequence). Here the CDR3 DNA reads TGTGCCAGTAGTAGACAGGGTTCCTCCTACGAGCAGTACTTC. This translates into CASSRQGSSYEQYF. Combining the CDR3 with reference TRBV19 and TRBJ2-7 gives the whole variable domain DGGITQSPKYLFRKEGQNVTLSCEQNLNHDAMYWYRQDPGQGLRLIYYSQIVNDFQKGDIAEGYSVSREKKESFPLTVTSAQKNPTAFYLCASSRQGSSYEQYFGPGTRLTVT.

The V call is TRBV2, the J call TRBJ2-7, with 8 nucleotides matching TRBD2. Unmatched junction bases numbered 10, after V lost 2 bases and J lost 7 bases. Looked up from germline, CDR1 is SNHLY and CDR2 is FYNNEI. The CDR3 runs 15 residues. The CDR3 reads CASSERSGRPLEQYF. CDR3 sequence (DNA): TGTGCCAGCAGTGAACGGAGCGGGAGACCCCTGGAGCAGTACTTC.

This CDR3 is CASSLPSNRGNSPLHF. The CDR3, as DNA: TGTGCCAGCAGCTTGCCCTCGAACAGGGGAAATTCACCCCTCCACTTT. The chain has TRBV5-5 and TRBJ1-6; 7 nucleotides align to TRBD1. The CDR3 spans 16 residues. V dropped 1 base and J dropped 7; count of bases not matched to a gene: 8. Germline-derived CDR1 and CDR2 are SGHKS and YYEKEE (reference sequence).

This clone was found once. The CDR3 here is CASSLISYEQYF. The CDR3 DNA reads as TGTGCCAGCAGTTTAATATCCTACGAGCAGTACTTC. This rearrangement joins TRBV28 to TRBJ2-7; no firm D call. The CDR3 runs 12 residues. V was pared by 2 bases and J by 1 base, with 3 bases between. CDR1 is MDHEN, CDR2 SYDVKM, per germline.

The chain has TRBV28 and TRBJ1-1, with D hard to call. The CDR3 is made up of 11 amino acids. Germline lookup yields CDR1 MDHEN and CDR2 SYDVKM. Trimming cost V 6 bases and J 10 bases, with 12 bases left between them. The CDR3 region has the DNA TGTGCCAGCAGGCTGGGTTTCCGAGCTTTCTTT. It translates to CASRLGFRAFF.

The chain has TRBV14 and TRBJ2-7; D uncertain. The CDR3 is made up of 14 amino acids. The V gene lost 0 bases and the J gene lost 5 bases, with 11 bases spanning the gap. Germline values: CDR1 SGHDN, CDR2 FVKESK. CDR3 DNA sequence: TGTGCCAGCAGCCAAGATTTAGGGTTTGACGAGCAGTACTTC. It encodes CASSQDLGFDEQYF.

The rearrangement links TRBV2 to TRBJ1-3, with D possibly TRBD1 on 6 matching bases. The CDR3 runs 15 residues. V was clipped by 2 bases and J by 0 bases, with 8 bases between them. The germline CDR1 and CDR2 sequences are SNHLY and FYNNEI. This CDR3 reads CASSENRVSGNTIYF. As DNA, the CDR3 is TGTGCCAGCAGTGAAAACAGGGTCTCTGGAAACACCATATATTTT.

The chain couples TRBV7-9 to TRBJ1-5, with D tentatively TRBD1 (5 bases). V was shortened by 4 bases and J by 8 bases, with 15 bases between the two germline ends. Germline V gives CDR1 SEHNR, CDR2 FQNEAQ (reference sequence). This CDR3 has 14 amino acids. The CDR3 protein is CASSSRDWEKPQHF. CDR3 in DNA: TGTGCCAGCAGCTCAAGGGACTGGGAAAAGCCCCAGCATTTT.

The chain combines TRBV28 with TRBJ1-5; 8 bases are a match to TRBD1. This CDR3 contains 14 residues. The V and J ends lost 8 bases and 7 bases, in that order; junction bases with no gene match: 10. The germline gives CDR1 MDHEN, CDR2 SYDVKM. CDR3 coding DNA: TGTGCCAGCGGATATGGGACAGGAGGGCAGCCCCAGCATTTT. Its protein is CASGYGTGGQPQHF.

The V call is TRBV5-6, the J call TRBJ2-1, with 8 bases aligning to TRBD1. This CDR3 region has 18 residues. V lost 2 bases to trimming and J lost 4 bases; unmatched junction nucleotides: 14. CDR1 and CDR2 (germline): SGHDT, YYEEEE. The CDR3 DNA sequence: TGTGCCAGCAGCTTTGAAGACAGGGGCCAGGGGCTTTACAATGAGCAGTTCTTC. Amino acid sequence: CASSFEDRGQGLYNEQFF. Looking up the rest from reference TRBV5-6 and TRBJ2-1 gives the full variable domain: DAGVTQSPTHLIKTRGQQVTLRCSPKSGHDTVSWYQQALGQGPQFIFQYYEEEERQRGNFPDRFSGHQFPNYSSELNVNALLLGDSALYLCASSFEDRGQGLYNEQFFGPGTRLTVL.

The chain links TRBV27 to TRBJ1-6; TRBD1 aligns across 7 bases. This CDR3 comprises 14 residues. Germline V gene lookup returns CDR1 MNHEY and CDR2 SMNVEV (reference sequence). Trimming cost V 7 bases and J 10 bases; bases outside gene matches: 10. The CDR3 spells CASTPTGLGSPLHF. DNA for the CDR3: TGTGCCAGCACCCCGACAGGGTTAGGGTCACCCCTCCACTTT.